This T cell receptor (beta chain) came from a study of blood T cell repertoires in COVID-19 (dated by TCRdb to about 2020). Concerning the study at large: The collaborator samples originated in the United States, Italy and Spain and spanned the acute and convalescent phases of COVID-19. The material from the prospective study consisted of cDNA or gDNA derived from T cells, B-cell-depleted T cells, or PBMCs. Subjects who had been exposed to COVID-19, were actively infected with it, or had recovered from it provided the deeply sampled blood TCRbeta repertoires that made up the dataset. The repertoires were released in a freely available public database meant as a resource for research on the immune response to SARS-CoV-2. The samples were drawn from two sources: the first 160 participants of the ongoing ImmuneRACE study, and over 950 subjects contributed by 6 global collaborators. Sample metadata almost always included a de-identified subject ID, COVID-19 status, age in years and sex. HLA class I and class II types, where available, came from metadata supplied by the sample provider rather than from assay-based typing.

One collaborating source in Seattle enrolled patients during active infection and followed them longitudinally through the course of disease. Whole blood was collected in K2EDTA tubes by collaborating institutions according to the institutions' own protocols. For TCRbeta analysis, collaborators shipped samples in one of three forms: frozen whole blood, isolated PBMCs, or DNA extracted from either of those sample types. This clone was recorded only once. Its binding antigen is unknown. Per-nucleotide qualities are absent, and no much larger clonotype sits a single base away. Study-wide findings and limitations: The amount of clinical and demographic metadata varied by source and participant and was provided uncurated.

The immunoSEQ Assay, a bias-controlled multiplex PCR, was used to amplify TCRbeta CDR3 regions from genomic DNA. In the paper's pipeline: Nucleated cell counts per sample were estimated from amplification of reference gene primers within the assay. To quantify the absolute abundance of each unique TCRbeta CDR3 rearrangement, sequence reads were collapsed and filtered. For each sample, productive Simpson clonality was calculated as the square root of Simpson's diversity index across productive rearrangements. The clones in this table, taken by TCRdb from immuneACCESS, are in-frame only. Not every clone is retained; where verified, under half of the shortfall comes from an unresolved V gene, and the cause of the rest is unknown. Clone size and the V and J calls come from that table; the DNA yielded D and trimming. The sample table shows a few hundred thousand clones, and over 70% are seen once. Jointly, the top ten make up roughly 10% of the sample.

The TCR originated in a woman in her 70s with COVID-19, enrolled during active disease. The sample consisted of peripheral blood.

The nucleotide sequence is given as TGTGCCTCTAAGACTAGCGGACAAGAGACCCAGTACTTC. Translated, this gives CASKTSGQETQYF. Here the chain combines TRBV19 and TRBJ2-5, with 9 middle bases fitting TRBD2. CDR1 and CDR2 (LNHDA, SQIVND) derive from the germline V gene (reference sequence). The CDR3 has 13 amino acids, counting the end cysteine and phenylalanine. The CDR3 DNA has 39 bases and is translated from base 1. The germline V end is reduced by 11 bases and the J end by 2 bases; junction bases left unmatched: 6.